This T cell receptor (beta chain) was sequenced for a study of beta chain features in type 1 diabetes. General study findings and limits: For patients, the naive, central memory and Treg TCRB repertoires appeared more alike than for healthy donors. Among patients with Type 1 diabetes, TCRB CDR3s were moderately but significantly shorter in every one of the four CD4+ subsets.

The collection from each donor was one heparinised blood draw averaging about 116 mL. Each of the CD4+ naive, central memory, regulatory and stem cell-like memory populations was sorted via CD45RO/CCR7/CD25/CD127/CD95/CD27. This clone was seen more than once but under ten times. The antigen is not known. Sequencing targeted expressed TCRB transcripts, as all isolated RNA had been reverse transcribed. Regulatory, naive and central memory T cell samples averaged around 3.6 million reads. Generated by immunoSEQ multiplex PCR, the TCRdb table keeps only in-frame clones and is missing some. The table includes some 250,000 clones, approximately 10% detected once. V was cut by 0 bases and J by 9 bases, with 15 bases left in between. The CDR3 is made up of 15 amino acids. Germline CDR1 reads LNHNV; CDR2 reads YYDKDF (reference sequence).

Sequencing used naive CD4+ T cells from blood. This TCR was recovered from a man aged 30-40 years with type 1 diabetes. The J gene is TRBJ2-1, the V gene TRBV15; weak D call: TRBD1 (6 bases). In nucleotides, the CDR3 is TGTGCCACCAGCAGAGATACGGCAGGGGAGATTGAGCAGTTCTTC. It specifies CATSRDTAGEIEQFF.